This TCR beta chain is drawn from a study of cytomegalovirus exposure and HLA in healthy donors. Overall study results and limits: Researchers had no immune exposure information except CMV serostatus available.

Vbeta (60) and Jbeta (13) primers were used in the PCR. The method was immunoSEQ multiplex PCR; TCRdb's version includes in-frame clones alone and lacks a portion of them. The sample lists 95,000 to 150,000 clones, about 80% seen once, with 7.5% to 9% in the top ten. The CDR3 is 14 residues long. V was clipped by 4 bases and J by 3 bases; unmatched bases: 5. Looked up from germline, CDR1 is MDHEN and CDR2 is SYDVKM. A word on this clone: Antigen unknown.

The TCR was taken from a female donor in good health and CMV-seropositive. The specimen sequenced was PBMCs. The chain combines TRBV28 with TRBJ2-7, with 8 bases that match TRBD2. CDR3 sequence: CASSSMSGGYEQYF. CDR3 in DNA: TGTGCCAGCAGTTCGATGAGCGGGGGCTACGAGCAGTACTTC. The full variable domain, its missing parts supplied by reference TRBV28 and TRBJ2-7, is DVKVTQSSRYLVKRTGEKVFLECVQDMDHENMFWYRQDPGLGLRLIYFSYDVKMKEKGDIPEGYSVSREKKERFSLILESASTNQTSMYLCASSSMSGGYEQYFGPGTRLTVT.